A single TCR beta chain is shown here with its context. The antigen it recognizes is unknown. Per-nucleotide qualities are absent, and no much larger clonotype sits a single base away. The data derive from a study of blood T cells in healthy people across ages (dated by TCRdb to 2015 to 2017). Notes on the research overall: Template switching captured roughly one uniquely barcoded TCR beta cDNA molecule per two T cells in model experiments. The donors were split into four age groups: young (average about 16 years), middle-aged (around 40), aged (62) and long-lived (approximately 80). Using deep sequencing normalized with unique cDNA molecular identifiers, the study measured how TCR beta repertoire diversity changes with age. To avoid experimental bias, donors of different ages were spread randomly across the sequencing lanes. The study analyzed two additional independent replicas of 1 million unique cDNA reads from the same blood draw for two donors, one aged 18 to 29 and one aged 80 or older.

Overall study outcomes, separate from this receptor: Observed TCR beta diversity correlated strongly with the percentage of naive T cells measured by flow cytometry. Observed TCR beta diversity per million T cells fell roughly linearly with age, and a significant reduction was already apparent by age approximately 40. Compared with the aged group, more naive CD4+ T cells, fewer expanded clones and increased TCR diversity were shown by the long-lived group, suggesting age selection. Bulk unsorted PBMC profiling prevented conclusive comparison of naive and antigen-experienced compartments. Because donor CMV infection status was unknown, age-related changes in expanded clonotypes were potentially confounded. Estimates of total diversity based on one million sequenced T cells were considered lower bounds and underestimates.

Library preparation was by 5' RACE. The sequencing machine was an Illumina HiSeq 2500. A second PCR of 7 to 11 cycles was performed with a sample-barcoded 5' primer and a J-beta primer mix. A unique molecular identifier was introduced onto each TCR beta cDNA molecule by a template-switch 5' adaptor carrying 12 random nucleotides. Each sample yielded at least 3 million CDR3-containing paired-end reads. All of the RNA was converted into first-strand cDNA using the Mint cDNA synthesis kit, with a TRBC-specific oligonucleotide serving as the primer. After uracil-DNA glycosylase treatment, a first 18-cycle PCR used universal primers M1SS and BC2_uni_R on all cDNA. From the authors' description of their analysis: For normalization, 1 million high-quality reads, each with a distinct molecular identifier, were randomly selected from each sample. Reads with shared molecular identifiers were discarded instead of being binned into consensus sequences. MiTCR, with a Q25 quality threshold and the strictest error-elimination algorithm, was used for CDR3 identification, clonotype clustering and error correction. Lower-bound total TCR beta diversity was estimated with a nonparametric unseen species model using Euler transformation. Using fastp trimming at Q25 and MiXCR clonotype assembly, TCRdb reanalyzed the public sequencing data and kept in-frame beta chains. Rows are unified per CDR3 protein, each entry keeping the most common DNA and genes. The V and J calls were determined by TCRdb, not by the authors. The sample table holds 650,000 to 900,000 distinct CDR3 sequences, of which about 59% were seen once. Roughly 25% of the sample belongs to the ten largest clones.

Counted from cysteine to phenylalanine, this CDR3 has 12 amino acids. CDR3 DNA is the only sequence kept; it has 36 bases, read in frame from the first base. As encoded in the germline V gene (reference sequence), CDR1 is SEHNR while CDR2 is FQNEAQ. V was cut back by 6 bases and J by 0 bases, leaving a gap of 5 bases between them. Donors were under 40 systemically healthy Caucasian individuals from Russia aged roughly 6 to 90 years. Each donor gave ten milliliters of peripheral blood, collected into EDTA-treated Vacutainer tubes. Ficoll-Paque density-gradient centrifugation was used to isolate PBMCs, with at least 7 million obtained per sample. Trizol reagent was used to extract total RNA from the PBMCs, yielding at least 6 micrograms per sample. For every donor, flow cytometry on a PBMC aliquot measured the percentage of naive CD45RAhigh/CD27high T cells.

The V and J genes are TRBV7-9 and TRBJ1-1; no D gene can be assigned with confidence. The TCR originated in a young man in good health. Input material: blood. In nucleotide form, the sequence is TGTGCCAGCAGGATAATGAACACTGAAGCTTTCTTT. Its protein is CASRIMNTEAFF.